The 7 T cell receptor beta chains given below trace back to one sample, sequenced in a study of blood T cell repertoires in COVID-19. Libraries were prepared by immunoSEQ multiplex PCR; TCRdb keeps only in-frame clonotypes and omits some of them. This repertoire shows 70,000 to 90,000 clones, roughly 80% found once; its top ten account for about 10%. Sequencing was carried out using peripheral blood. The receptors were sampled from a human donor in a cohort sampled during active COVID-19.

J is TRBJ1-2 and V is TRBV7-9, with TRBD1 matching over 10 bases. V shed 5 bases and J 7 bases; nucleotides not matched to a gene: 7. Looked up from germline, CDR1 is SEHNR and CDR2 is FQNEAQ (reference sequence). The CDR3 runs to 14 residues. The CDR3 loop reads CASSPGQGMAGYTF. DNA for the CDR3: TGTGCCAGCAGCCCGGGACAGGGGATGGCTGGCTACACCTTC.

J is TRBJ1-2 and V is TRBV28; weak D call: TRBD1 (6 bases). CDR3 length: 15 amino acids. Looked up from germline, CDR1 is MDHEN and CDR2 is SYDVKM. Trimming removed 5 bases from V and 6 bases from J, with 19 bases in between. CDR3 sequence (DNA): TGTGCCAGCAGTCTGACGAGGGGGTTCGGTAATGGCTACACCTTC. Its protein is CASSLTRGFGNGYTF.

The chain has TRBV7-2 and TRBJ1-6, with D perhaps matching TRBD1 (5 bases). The germline V and J ends were trimmed by 1 base and 8 bases, with 12 bases remaining between them. Germline loops: CDR1 SGHTA, CDR2 FQGNSA. The CDR3 length is 15 residues. CDR3 residues: CASSLEWGSHSPLHF. The CDR3 bases are TGTGCCAGCAGCTTAGAATGGGGCAGCCATTCACCCCTCCACTTT.

J is TRBJ2-7 and V is TRBV19; TRBD1 might be the D (5 bases). Germline V CDR1 and CDR2: LNHDA, SQIVND (reference sequence). The V and J ends lost 7 bases and 3 bases respectively, with 13 bases between them. The CDR3 length is 13 residues. This CDR3 is CASTPDRDYEQYF. CDR3 nucleotides: TGTGCCAGTACCCCAGACAGAGACTACGAGCAGTACTTC.

V gene TRBV10-1 combines with J gene TRBJ2-7, with D maybe TRBD2 (5 bases). The germline V gene encodes CDR1 WNHNN and CDR2 SYGVQD (reference sequence). The CDR3 runs to 14 residues. V lost 0 bases and J lost 3, with 9 bases in between. The CDR3 region has the DNA TGCGCCAGCAGTGAGTCGAGGGCAGGCTACGAGCAGTACTTC. Translated, it gives CASSESRAGYEQYF.

The table lists this clone with a few counts. The J gene is TRBJ2-7, the V gene TRBV11-2; possible D gene TRBD1, 6 bases. Trimming took off 6 bases at V and 1 base at J, with 10 bases between the two ends. Germline assignment: CDR1 SGHAT and CDR2 FQNNGV. This CDR3 is built from 13 residues. This CDR3 reads CASSHTGSYEQYF. In DNA, the CDR3 is TGTGCCAGCAGTCATACAGGGTCCTACGAGCAGTACTTC. Full variable domain (rest looked up from reference TRBV11-2 and TRBJ2-7): EAGVAQSPRYKIIEKRQSVAFWCNPISGHATLYWYQQILGQGPKLLIQFQNNGVVDDSQLPKDRFSAERLKGVDSTLKIQPAKLEDSAVYLCASSHTGSYEQYFGPGTRLTVT.

This clone came up once. The V call is TRBV24-1, the J call TRBJ2-1; 7 nucleotides line up with TRBD1. Germline V lookup: CDR1 KGHDR, CDR2 SFDVKD. Unmatched junction bases numbered 4, after V lost 8 bases and J lost 1 base. CDR3 size: 14 residues. The CDR3 DNA follows: TGTGCCACCAACAGGGGCGGTTCCTACAATGAGCAGTTCTTC. Protein: CATNRGGSYNEQFF.